The 6 T cell receptor beta chains reported below all come from one sample, sequenced in a study of low-dose radiotherapy and immunotherapy resistance in tumors. Both TCRalpha and TCRbeta chains were reverse transcribed with V-gene-specific primers. Using a constant-region primer together with a V-primer adapter, TCRs were subjected to about 20 PCR cycles of amplification. MiXCR, applied by TCRdb to the reads, yields one record per CDR3 protein. The sample lists 12,000 or so distinct CDR3 sequences; approximately 80% were seen once. These receptors all stem from a human donor with advanced metastatic prostate, ovarian, gallbladder or colorectal cancer (not recorded which). This table probably holds off-target reads from a library built for another chain.

The J gene is TRBJ2-7, the V gene TRBV18; TRBD2 matches 7 bases. There are 13 residues in the CDR3. V lost 5 bases to trimming and J lost 4 bases; unmatched junction nucleotides: 5. Looked up from germline, CDR1 is KGHSH and CDR2 is LQKENI. CDR3 sequence reads: CASSVLADYEQYF. The CDR3 coding sequence is TGTGCCAGCTCAGTTCTAGCGGATTACGAGCAGTACTTC.

This clonotype turned up a few times. This chain joins TRBV29-1 and TRBJ1-2, with a possible D match to TRBD1 (6 bases). The CDR3 is made up of 13 amino acids. The germline gives CDR1 SQVTM, CDR2 ANQGSEA. V shed 8 bases and J shed 7 bases, with 20 bases lying between them. The CDR3 DNA follows: TGCAGCACCGAAGGGGGGGGCGCTTCTGGCTACACCTTC. Translation: CSTEGGGASGYTF.

This chain uses TRBV20-1 with TRBJ1-2; D is ambiguous. Trimming cost V 5 bases and J 5 bases, with 18 bases left between them. The CDR3 sequence is 14 residues long. The germline gives CDR1 DFQATT, CDR2 SNEGSKA (reference sequence). CDR3: CSARPLGGLYGYTF. DNA for the CDR3: TGCAGTGCTCGACCTCTGGGAGGACTTTATGGCTACACCTTC.

The chain joins TRBV28 to TRBJ2-2; the D is unclear. Germline V gene sequence: CDR1 MDHEN, CDR2 SYDVKM. This CDR3 region has 13 residues. V dropped 8 bases and J dropped 3 bases, with 10 bases sitting between them. The CDR3 region is CASSWTYTGELFF. The CDR3 DNA sequence: TGTGCCAGCTCCTGGACGTACACCGGGGAGCTGTTTTTT.

The genes are TRBV14 and TRBJ2-7, with 7 bases fitting TRBD1. J was trimmed by 3 bases and V by 2 bases; bases with no gene match: 7. Germline CDR1 reads SGHDN; CDR2 reads FVKESK. This CDR3 is 15 amino acids long. DNA of the CDR3: TGTGCCAGCAGCCAATCTAGGGACAGATACTACGAGCAGTACTTC. Residues: CASSQSRDRYYEQYF.

The CDR3 DNA is TGTGCCAGCAGGACTGGGGGGTCGAACACCGGGGAGCTGTTTTTT. Translated: CASRTGGSNTGELFF. The chain is built from TRBV11-2 and TRBJ2-2, with D possibly being TRBD2 (6 bases). There are 15 residues in the CDR3. Trimming took off 6 bases at V and 0 bases at J, with 11 bases between the two ends. In germline, CDR1 is SGHAT, CDR2 FQNNGV.